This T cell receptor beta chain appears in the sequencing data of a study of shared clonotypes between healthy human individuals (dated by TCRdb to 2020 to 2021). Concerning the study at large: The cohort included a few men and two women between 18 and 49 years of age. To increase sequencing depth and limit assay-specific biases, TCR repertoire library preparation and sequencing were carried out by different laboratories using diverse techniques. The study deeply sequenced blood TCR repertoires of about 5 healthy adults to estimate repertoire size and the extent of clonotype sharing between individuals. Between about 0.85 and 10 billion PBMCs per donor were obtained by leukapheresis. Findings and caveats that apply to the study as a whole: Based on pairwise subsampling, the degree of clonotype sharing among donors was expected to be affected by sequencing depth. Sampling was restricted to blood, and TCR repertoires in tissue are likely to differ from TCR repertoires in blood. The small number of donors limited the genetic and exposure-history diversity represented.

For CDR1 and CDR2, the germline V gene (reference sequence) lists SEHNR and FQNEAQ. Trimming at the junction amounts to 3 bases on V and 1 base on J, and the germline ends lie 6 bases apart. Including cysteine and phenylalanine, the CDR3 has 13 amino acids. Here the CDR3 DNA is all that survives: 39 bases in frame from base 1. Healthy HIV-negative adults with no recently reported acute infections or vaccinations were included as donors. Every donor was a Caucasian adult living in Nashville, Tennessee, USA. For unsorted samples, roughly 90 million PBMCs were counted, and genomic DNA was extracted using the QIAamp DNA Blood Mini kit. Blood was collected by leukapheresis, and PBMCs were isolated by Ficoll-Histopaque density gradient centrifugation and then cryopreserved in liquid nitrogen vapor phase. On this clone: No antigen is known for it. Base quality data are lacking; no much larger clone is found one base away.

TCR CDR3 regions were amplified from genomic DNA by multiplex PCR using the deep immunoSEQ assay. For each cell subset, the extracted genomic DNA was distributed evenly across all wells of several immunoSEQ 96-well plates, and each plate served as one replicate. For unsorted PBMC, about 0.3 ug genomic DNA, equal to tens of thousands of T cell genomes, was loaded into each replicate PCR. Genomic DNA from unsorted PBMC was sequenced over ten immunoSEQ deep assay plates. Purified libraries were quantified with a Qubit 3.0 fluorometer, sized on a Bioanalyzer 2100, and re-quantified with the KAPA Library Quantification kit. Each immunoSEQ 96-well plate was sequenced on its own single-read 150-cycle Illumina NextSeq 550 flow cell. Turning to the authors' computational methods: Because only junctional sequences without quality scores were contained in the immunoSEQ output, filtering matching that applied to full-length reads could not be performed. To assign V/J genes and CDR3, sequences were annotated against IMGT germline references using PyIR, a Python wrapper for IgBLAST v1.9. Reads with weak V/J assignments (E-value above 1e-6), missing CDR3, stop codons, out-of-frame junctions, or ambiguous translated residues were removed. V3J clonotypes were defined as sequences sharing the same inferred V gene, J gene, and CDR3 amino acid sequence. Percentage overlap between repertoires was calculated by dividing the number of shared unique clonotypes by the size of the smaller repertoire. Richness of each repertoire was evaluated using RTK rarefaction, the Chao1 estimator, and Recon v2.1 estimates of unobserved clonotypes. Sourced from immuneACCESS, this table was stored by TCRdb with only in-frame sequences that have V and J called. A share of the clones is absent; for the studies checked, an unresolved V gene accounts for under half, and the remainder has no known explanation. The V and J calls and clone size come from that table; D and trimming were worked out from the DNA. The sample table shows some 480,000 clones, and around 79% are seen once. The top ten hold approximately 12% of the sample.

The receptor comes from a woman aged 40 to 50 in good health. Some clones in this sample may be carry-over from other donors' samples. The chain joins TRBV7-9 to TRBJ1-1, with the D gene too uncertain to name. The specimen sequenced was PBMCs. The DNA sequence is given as TGTGCCAGCAGCTTTGACGCGAACACTGAAGCTTTCTTT. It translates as CASSFDANTEAFF.